This T cell receptor (beta chain) came from a study of shared clonotypes between healthy human individuals. CDR3 size: 15 residues. The V gene's germline CDR1 is MDHEN and CDR2 SYDVKM. The junction had 7 bases not matched to a gene; V was cut back by 5 bases and J by 3 bases. TCRdb keeps only in-frame clones here, not all; method: immunoSEQ multiplex PCR. The sample shows approximately 2.1 million clones, over 85% of them seen only once. Source material: naive CD4+ T cells from PBMCs. Subset here: CD45RA+ positively selected. The rearrangement links TRBV28 to TRBJ2-7; 10 bases align to TRBD1. This receptor was obtained from a man aged 18 to 35 in good health. Some clones in this sample may be carry-over from other donors' samples. CDR3 nucleotides: TGTGCCAGCAGTGCACCGGGACAGGGGCTCTACGAGCAGTACTTC. It is translated as CASSAPGQGLYEQYF.